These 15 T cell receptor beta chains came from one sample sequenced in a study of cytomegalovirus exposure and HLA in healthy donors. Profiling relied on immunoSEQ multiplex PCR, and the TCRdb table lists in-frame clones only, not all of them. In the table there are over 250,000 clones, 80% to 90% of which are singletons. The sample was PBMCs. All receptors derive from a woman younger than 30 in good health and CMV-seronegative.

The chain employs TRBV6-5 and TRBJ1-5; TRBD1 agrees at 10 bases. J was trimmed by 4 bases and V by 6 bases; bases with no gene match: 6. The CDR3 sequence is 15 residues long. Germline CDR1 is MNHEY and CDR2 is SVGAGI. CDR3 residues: CASSPLGQGNQPQHF. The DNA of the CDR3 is TGTGCCAGCAGCCCCCTGGGACAGGGGAATCAGCCCCAGCATTTT.

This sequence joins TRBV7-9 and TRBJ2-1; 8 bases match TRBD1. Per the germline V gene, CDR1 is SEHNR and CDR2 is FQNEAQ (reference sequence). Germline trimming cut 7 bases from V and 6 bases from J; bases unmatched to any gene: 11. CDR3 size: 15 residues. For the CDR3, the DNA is TGTGCCAGCACTACCCCGGGACAGGTGGGCAATGAGCAGTTCTTC. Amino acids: CASTTPGQVGNEQFF.

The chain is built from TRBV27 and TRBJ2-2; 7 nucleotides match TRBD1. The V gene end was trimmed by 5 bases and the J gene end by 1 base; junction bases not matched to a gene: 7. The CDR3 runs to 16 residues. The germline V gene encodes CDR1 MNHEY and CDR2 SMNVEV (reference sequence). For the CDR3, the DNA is TGTGCCAGCAGTAAACCAGACAGGGTGAACACCGGGGAGCTGTTTTTT. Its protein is CASSKPDRVNTGELFF.

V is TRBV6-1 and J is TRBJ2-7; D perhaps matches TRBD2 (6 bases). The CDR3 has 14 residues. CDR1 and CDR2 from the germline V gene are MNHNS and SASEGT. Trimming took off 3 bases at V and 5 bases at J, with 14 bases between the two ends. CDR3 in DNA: TGTGCCAGCAGTGAGAGACTAGTGCTGGACGAGCAGTACTTC. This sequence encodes CASSERLVLDEQYF.

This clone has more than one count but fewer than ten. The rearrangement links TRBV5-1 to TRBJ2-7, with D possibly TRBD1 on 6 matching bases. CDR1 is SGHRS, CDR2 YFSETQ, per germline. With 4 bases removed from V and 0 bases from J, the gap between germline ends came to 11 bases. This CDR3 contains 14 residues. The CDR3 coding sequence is TGCGCCAGCAGCACCTTACAGGGCTCCTACGAGCAGTACTTC. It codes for CASSTLQGSYEQYF.

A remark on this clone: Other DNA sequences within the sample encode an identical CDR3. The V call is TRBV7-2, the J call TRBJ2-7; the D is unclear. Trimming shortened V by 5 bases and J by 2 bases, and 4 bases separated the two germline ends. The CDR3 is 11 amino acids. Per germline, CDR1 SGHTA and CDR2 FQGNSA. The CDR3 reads CASSPAYEQYF. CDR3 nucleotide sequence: TGTGCCAGCAGCCCCGCCTACGAGCAGTACTTC.

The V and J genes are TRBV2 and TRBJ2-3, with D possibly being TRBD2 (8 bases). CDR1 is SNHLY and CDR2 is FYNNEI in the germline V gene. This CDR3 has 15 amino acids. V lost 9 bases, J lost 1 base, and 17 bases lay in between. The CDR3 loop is CASSGLGGGTDTQYF. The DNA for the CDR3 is TGTGCCAGTTCGGGACTAGGGGGCGGCACAGATACGCAGTATTTT.

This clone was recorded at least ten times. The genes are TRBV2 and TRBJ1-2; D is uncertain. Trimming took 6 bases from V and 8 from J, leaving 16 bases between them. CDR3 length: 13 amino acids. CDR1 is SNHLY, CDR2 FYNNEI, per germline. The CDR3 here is CASRGMEDVGYTF. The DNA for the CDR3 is TGTGCCAGCAGAGGGATGGAGGACGTGGGCTACACCTTC.

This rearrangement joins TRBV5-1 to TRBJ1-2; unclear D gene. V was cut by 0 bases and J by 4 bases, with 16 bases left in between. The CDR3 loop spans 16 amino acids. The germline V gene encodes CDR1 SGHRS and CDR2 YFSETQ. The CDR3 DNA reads TGCGCCAGCAGCTTGGCCCCCGGTAACCCCCTCTATGGCTACACCTTC. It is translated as CASSLAPGNPLYGYTF.

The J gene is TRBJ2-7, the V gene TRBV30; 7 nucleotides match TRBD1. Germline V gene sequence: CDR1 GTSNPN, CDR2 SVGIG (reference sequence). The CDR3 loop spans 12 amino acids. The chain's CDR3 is CASGTASYEQYF. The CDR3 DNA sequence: TGTGCTTCCGGGACAGCCTCCTACGAGCAGTACTTC.

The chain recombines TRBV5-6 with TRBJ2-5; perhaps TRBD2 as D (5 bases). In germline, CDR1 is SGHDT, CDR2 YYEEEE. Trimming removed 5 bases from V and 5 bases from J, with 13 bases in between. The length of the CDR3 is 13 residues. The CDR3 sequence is CASSRGTGETQYF. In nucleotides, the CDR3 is TGTGCCAGCAGTCGGGGTACGGGGGAGACCCAGTACTTC.

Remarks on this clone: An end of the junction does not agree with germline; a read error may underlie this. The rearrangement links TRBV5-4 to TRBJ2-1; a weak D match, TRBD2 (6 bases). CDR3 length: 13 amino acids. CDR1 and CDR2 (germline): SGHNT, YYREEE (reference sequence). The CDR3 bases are TGTGCCAGCACAGCGGGTGGGGCTCGTCAAGCGGTCTTC. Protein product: CASTAGGARQAVF.

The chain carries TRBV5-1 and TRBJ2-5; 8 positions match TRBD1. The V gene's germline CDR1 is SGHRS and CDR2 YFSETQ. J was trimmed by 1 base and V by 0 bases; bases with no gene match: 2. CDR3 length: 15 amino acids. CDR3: CASSLATGGQETQYF. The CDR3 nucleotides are TGCGCCAGCAGCTTGGCCACAGGGGGCCAAGAGACCCAGTACTTC. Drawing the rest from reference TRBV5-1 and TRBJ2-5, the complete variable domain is KAGVTQTPRYLIKTRGQQVTLSCSPISGHRSVSWYQQTPGQGLQFLFEYFSETQRNKGNFPGRFSGRQFSNSRSEMNVSTLELGDSALYLCASSLATGGQETQYFGPGTRLLVL.

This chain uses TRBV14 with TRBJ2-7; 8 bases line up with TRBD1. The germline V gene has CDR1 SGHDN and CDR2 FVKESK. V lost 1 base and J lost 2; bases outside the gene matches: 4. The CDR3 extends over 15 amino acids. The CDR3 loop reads CASSQADRDAYEQYF. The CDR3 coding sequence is TGTGCCAGCAGCCAAGCGGACAGGGATGCCTACGAGCAGTACTTC.

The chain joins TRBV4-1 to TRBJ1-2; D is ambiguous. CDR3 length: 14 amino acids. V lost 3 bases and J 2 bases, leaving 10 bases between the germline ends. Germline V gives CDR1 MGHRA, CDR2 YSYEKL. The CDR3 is CASSQPGSNYGYTF. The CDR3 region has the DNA TGCGCCAGCAGCCAGCCGGGTTCAAACTATGGCTACACCTTC.